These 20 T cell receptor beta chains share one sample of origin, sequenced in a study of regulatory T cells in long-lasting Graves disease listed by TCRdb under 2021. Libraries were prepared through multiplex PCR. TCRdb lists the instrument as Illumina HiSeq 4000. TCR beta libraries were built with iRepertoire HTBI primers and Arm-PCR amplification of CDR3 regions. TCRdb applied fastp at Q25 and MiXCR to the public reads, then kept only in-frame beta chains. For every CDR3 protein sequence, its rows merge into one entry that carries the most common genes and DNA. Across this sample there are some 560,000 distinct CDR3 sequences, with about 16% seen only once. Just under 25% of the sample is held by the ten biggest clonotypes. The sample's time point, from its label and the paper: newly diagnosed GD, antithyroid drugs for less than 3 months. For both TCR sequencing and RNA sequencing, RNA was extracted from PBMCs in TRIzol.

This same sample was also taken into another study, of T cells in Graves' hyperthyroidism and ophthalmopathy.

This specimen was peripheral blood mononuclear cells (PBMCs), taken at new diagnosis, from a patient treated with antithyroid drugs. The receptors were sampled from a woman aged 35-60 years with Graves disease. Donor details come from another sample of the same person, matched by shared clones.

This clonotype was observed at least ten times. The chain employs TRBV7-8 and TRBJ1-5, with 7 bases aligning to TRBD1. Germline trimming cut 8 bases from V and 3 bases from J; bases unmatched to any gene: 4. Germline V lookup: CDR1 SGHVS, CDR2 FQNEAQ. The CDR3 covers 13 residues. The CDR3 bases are TGTGCCAGCTCGGGACAGATCAATCAGCCCCAGCATTTT. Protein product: CASSGQINQPQHF.

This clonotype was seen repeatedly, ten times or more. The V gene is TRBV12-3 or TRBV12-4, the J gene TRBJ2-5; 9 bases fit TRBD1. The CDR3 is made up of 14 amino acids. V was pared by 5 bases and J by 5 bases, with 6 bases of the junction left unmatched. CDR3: CASSPGQGGETQYF. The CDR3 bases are TGTGCCAGCAGTCCGGGACAGGGCGGTGAGACCCAGTACTTC.

CDR3 nucleotides: TGTGCCAGCAGCTCCGGGACCGCCCTAACCTATGGCTACACCTTC. Translating gives CASSSGTALTYGYTF. The chain has TRBV7-3 and TRBJ1-2, with D tentatively TRBD1 (5 bases). The V end lost 4 bases, the J end lost 4 bases, and 16 bases lay between the germline ends. The length of the CDR3 is 15 residues. CDR1 and CDR2 (germline): SGHTA, FQGTGA.

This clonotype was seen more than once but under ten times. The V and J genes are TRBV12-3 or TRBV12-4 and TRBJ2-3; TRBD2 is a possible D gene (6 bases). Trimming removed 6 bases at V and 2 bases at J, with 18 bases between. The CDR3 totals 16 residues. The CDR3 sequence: CASSAPEGRITDTQYF. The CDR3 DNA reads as TGTGCCAGCAGCGCCCCCGAGGGGAGGATCACAGATACGCAGTATTTT.

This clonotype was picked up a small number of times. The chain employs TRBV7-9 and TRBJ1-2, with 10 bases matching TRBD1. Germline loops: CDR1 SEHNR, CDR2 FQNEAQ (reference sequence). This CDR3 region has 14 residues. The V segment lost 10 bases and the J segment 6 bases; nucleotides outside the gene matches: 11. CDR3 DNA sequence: TGTGCCACTCCGGGACAGGGGCCTTCGGATGGCTACACCTTC. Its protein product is CATPGQGPSDGYTF.

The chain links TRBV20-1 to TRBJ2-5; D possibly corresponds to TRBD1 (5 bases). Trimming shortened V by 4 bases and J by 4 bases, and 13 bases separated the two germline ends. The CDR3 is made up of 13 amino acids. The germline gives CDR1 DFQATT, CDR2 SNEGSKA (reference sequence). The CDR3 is CSATAMQGETQYF. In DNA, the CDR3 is TGCAGTGCTACTGCCATGCAGGGAGAGACCCAGTACTTC.

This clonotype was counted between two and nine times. CDR3 DNA: TGTGCCACCAGTGAGTCCGGGACGGCCCAAGAGACCCAGTACTTC. Encoded protein: CATSESGTAQETQYF. J is TRBJ2-5 and V is TRBV24-1; D tentatively reads TRBD1 or TRBD2 (5 bases each). Trimming took off 4 bases at V and 1 base at J, with 12 bases between the two ends. Per the germline V gene, CDR1 is KGHDR and CDR2 is SFDVKD. The CDR3 sequence is 15 residues long.

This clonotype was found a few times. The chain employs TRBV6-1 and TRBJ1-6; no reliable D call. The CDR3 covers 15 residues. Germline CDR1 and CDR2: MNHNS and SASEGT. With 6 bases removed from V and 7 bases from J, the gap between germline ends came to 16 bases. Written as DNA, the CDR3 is TGTGCCAGCAGGAAAGAGAGTACGAACAATTCACCCCTCCACTTT. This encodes CASRKESTNNSPLHF.

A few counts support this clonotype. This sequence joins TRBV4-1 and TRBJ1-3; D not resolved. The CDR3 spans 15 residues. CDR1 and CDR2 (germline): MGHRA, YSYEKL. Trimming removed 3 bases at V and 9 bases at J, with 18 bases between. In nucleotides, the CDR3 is TGCGCCAGCAGCCACGGGGAAGGATATTGGGGCACCATATATTTT. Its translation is CASSHGEGYWGTIYF.

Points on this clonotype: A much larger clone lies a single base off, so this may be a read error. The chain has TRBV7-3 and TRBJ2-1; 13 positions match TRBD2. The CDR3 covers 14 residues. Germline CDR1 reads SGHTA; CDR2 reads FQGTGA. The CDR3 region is CASSLGLAGVAQHF. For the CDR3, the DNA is TGTGCCAGCAGTTTAGGACTAGCGGGGGTGGCCCAGCACTTC.

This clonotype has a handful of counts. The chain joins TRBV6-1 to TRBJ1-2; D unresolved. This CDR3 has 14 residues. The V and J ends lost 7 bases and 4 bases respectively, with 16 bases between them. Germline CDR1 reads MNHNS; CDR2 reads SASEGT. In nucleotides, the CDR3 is TGTGCCAGCACCGCGGGTCCCCCTCGCTATGGCTACACCTTC. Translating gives CASTAGPPRYGYTF.

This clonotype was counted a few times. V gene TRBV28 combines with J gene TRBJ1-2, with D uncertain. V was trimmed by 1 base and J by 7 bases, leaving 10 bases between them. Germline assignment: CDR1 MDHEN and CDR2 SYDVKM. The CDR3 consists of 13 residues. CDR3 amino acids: CASSLSNTLGYTF. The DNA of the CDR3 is TGTGCCAGCAGTTTATCCAATACACTTGGCTACACCTTC.

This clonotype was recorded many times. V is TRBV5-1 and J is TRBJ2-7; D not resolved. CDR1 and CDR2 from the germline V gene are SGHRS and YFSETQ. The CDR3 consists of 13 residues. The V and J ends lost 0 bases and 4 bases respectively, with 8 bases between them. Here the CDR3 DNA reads TGCGCCAGCAGCTTGGACGGCCTATACGAGCAGTACTTC. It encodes CASSLDGLYEQYF.

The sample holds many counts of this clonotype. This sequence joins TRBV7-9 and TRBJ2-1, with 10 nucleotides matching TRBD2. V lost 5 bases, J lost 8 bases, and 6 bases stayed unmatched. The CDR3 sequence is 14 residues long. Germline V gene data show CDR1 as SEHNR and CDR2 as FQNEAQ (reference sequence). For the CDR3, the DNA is TGTGCCAGCAGCCAGCGGGGGGGCGTCTATGAGCAGTTCTTC. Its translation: CASSQRGGVYEQFF.

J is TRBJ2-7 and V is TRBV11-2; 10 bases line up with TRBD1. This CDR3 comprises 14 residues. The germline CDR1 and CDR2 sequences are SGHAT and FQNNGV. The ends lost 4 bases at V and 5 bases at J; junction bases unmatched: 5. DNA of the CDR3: TGTGCCAGCAGCTCCGGGACAGGGGTCGACGAGCAGTACTTC. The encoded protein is CASSSGTGVDEQYF.

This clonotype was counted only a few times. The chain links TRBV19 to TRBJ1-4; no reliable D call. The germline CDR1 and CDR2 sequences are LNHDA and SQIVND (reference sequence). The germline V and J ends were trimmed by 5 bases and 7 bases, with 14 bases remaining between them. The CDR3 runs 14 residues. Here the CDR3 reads CASSLQQRSEKLFF. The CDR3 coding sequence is TGTGCCAGTAGTCTTCAGCAAAGAAGTGAAAAACTGTTTTTT.

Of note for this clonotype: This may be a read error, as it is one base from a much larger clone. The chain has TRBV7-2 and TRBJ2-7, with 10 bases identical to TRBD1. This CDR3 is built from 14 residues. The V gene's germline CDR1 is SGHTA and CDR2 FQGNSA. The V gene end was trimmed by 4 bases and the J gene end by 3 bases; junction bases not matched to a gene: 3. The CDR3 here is CASSSTGGNYEQYF. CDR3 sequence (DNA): TGTGCCAGCAGCTCGACAGGGGGCAACTACGAGCAGTACTTC. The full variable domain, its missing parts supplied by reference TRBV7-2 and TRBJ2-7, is GAGVSQSPSNKVTEKGKDVELRCDPISGHTALYWYRQSLGQGLEFLIYFQGNSAPDKSGLPSDRFSAERTGGSVSTLTIQRTQQEDSAVYLCASSSTGGNYEQYFGPGTRLTVT.

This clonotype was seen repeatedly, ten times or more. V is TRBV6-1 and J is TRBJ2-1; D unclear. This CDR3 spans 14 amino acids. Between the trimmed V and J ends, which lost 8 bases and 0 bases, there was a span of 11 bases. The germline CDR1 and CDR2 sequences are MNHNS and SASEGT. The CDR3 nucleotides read TGTGCCAGCTCACCCGGTTTCTCCTACAATGAGCAGTTCTTC. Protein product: CASSPGFSYNEQFF.

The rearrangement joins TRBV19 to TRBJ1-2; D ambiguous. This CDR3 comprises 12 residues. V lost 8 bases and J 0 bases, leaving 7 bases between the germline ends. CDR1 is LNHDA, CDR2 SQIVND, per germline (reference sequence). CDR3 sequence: CASARTNYGYTF. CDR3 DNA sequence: TGTGCCAGTGCGAGGACTAACTATGGCTACACCTTC. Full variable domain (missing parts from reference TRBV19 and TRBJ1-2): DGGITQSPKYLFRKEGQNVTLSCEQNLNHDAMYWYRQDPGQGLRLIYYSQIVNDFQKGDIAEGYSVSREKKESFPLTVTSAQKNPTAFYLCASARTNYGYTFGSGTRLTVV.

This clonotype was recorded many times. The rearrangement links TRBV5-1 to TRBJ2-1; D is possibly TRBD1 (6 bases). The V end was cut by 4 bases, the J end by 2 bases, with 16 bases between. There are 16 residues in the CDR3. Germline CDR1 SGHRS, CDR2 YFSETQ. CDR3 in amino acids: CASSGGPRGTYNEQFF. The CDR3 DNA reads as TGCGCCAGCAGCGGGGGTCCTAGGGGGACCTACAATGAGCAGTTCTTC.